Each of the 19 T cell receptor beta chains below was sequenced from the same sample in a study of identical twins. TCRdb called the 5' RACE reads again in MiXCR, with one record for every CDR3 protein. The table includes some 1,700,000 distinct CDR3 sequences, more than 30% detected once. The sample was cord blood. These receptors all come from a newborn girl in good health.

The CDR3 is CASSQALAIQETQYF. CDR3 sequence (DNA): TGCGCCAGCAGCCAAGCCCTAGCCATACAAGAGACCCAGTACTTC. The chain employs TRBV4-1 and TRBJ2-5, with D perhaps TRBD2 (5 bases). The CDR3 is 15 residues long. Trimming took 1 base from V and 2 from J, leaving 11 bases between them. Per germline, CDR1 MGHRA and CDR2 YSYEKL.

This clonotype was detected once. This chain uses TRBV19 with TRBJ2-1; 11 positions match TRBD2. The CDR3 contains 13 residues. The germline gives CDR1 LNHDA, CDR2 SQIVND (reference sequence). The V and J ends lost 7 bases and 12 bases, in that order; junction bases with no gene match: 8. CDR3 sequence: CASNPTSGNLQFF. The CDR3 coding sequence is TGTGCCAGTAACCCGACTAGCGGGAATTTGCAGTTCTTC.

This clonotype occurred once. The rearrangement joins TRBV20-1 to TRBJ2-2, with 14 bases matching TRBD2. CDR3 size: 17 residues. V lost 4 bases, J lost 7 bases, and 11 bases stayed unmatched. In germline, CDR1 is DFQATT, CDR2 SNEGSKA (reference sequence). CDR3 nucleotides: TGCAGTGCTACTGGGACTAGCGGGAGAAGGATTATCGGGGAGCTGTTTTTT. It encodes CSATGTSGRRIIGELFF.

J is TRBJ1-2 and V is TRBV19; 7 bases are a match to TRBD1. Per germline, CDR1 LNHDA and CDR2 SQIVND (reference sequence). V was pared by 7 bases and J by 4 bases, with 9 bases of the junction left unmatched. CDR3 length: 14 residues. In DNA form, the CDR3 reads TGTGCCAGTACTACCGACAGGGCCCTCTATGGCTACACCTTC. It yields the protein CASTTDRALYGYTF.

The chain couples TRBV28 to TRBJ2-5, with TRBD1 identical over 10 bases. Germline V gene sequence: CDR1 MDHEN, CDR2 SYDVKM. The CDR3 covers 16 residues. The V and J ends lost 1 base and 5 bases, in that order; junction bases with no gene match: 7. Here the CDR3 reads CASSLFATGGAETQYF. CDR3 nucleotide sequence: TGTGCCAGCAGTTTATTCGCGACAGGGGGCGCGGAGACCCAGTACTTC. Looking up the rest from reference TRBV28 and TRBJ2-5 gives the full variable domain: DVKVTQSSRYLVKRTGEKVFLECVQDMDHENMFWYRQDPGLGLRLIYFSYDVKMKEKGDIPEGYSVSREKKERFSLILESASTNQTSMYLCASSLFATGGAETQYFGPGTRLLVL.

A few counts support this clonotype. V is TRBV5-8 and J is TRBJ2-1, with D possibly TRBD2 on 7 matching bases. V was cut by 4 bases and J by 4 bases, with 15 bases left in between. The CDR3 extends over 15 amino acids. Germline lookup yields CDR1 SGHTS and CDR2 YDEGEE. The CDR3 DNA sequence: TGTGCCAGCAGCCTGAGGGGGGGACAATACAATGAGCAGTTCTTC. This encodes CASSLRGGQYNEQFF.

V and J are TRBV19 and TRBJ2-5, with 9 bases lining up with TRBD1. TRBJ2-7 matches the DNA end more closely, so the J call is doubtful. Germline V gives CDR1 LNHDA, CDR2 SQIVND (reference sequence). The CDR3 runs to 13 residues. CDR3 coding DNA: TGTGCCAGTAGTAGACAGGGGGAGTACGAGCAGTACTTC. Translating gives CASSRQGEYEQYF.

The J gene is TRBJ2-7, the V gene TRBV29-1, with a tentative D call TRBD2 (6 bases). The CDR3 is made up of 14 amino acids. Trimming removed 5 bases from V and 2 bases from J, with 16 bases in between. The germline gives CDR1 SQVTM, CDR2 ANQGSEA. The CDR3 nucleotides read TGCAGCGTTCGGGCACAGCTAGCGACCTACGAGCAGTACTTC. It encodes CSVRAQLATYEQYF.

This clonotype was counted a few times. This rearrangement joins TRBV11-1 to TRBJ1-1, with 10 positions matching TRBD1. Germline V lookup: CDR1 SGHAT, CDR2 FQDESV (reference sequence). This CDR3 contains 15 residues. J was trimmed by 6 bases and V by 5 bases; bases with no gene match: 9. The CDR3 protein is CASSPRTGGNPEAFF. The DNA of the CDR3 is TGTGCCAGCAGCCCCCGGACAGGGGGTAACCCTGAAGCTTTCTTT. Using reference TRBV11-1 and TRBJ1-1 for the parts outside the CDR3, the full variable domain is EAEVAQSPRYKITEKSQAVAFWCDPISGHATLYWYRQILGQGPELLVQFQDESVVDDSQLPKDRFSAERLKGVDSTLKIQPAELGDSAMYLCASSPRTGGNPEAFFGQGTRLTVV.

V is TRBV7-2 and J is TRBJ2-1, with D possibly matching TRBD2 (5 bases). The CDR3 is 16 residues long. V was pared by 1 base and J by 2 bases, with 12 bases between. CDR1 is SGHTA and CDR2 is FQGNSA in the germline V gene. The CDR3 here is CASSLVGAGTYNEQFF. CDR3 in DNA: TGTGCCAGCAGCTTAGTCGGTGCGGGTACCTACAATGAGCAGTTCTTC.

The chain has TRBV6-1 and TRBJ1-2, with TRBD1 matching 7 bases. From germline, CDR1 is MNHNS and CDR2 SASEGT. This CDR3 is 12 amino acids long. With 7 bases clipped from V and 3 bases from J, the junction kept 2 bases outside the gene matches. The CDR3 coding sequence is TGTGCCAGCACGGGACAGTACTATGGCTACACCTTC. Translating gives CASTGQYYGYTF.

The CDR3 sequence: CSASYNTRVRVYTEAFF. CDR3 coding DNA: TGCAGTGCTTCCTACAACACCCGAGTCAGGGTCTACACTGAAGCTTTCTTT. This rearrangement joins TRBV20-1 to TRBJ1-1; perhaps TRBD1 as D (5 bases). This CDR3 contains 17 residues. CDR1 is DFQATT and CDR2 is SNEGSKA in the germline V gene (reference sequence). Trimming took off 5 bases at V and 3 bases at J, with 25 bases between the two ends.

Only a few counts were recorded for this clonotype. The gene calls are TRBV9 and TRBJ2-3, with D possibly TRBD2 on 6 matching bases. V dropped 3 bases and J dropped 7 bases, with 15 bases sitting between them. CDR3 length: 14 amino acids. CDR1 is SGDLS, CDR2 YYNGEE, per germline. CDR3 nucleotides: TGTGCCAGCAGCGGACGAGGAGGGTATTATACGCAGTATTTT. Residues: CASSGRGGYYTQYF.

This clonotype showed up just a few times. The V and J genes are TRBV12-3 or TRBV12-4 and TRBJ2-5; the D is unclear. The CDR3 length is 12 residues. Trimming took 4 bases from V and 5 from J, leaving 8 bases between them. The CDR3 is CASSWLRETQYF. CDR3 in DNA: TGTGCCAGCAGTTGGCTACGTGAGACCCAGTACTTC.

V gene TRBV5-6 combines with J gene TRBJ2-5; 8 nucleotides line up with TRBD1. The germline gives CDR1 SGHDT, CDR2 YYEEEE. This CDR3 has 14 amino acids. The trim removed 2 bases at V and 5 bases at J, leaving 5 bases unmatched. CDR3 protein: CASSFGRGRETQYF. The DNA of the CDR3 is TGTGCCAGCAGCTTTGGCAGGGGGCGGGAGACCCAGTACTTC.

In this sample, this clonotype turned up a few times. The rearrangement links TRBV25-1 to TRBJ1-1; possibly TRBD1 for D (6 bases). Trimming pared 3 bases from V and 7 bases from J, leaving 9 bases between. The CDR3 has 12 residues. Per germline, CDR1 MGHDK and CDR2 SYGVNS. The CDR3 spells CASSDRGLEAFF. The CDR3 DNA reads TGTGCCAGCAGTGACAGGGGACTTGAAGCTTTCTTT.

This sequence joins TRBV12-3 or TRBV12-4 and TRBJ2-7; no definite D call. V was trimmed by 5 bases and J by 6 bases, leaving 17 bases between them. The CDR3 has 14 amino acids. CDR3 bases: TGTGCCAGCAGTCCCGGGTGGGCCGCATCCGAGCAGTACTTC. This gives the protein CASSPGWAASEQYF.

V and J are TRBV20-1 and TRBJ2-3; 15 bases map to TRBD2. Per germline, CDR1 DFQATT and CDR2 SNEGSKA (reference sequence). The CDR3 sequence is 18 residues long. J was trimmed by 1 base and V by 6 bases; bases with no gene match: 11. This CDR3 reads CSAEDGLAGGPGTDTQYF. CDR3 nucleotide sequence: TGCAGTGCGGAAGATGGACTAGCGGGAGGGCCGGGCACAGATACGCAGTATTTT.

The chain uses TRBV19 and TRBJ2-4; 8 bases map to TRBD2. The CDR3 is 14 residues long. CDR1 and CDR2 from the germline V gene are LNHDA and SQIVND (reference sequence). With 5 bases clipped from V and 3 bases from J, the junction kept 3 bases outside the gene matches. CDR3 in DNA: TGTGCCAGTAGTGACCTAGCGGGCAAAAACATTCAGTACTTC. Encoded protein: CASSDLAGKNIQYF.